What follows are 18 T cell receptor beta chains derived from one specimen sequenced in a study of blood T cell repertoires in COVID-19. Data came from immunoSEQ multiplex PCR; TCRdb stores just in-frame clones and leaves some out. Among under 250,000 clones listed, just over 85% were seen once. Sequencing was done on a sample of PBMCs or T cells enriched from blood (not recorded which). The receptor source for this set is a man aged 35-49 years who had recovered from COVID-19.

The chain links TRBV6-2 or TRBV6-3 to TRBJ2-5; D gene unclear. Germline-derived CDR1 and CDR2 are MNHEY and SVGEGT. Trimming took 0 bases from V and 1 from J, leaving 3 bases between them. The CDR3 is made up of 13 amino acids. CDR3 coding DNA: TGTGCCAGCAGTTACTCGAGCCAAGAGACCCAGTACTTC. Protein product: CASSYSSQETQYF.

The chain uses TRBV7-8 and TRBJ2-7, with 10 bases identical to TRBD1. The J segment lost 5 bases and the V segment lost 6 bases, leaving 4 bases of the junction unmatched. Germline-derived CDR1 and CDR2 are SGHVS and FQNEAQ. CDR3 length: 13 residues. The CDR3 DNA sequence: TGTGCCAGCAGACCCGGGACAGGGGACGAGCAGTACTTC. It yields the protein CASRPGTGDEQYF.

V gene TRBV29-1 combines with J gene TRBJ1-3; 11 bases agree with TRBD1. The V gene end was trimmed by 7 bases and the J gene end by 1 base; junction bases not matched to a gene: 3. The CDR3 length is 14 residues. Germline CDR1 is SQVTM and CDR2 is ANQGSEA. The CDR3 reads CSAGQGASGNTIYF. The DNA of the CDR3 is TGCAGCGCAGGACAGGGGGCTTCTGGAAACACCATATATTTT.

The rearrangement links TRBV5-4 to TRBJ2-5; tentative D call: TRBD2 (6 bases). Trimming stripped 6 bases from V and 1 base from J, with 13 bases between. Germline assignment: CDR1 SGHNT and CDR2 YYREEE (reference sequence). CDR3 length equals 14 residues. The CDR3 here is CASTTPGGQETQYF. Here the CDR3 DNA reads TGTGCCAGCACTACTCCCGGGGGCCAAGAGACCCAGTACTTC.

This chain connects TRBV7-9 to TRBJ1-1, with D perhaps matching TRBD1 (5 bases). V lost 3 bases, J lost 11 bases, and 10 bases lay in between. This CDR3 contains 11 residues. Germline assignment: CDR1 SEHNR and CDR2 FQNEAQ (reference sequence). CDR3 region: CASSFAGDAFF. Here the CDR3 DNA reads TGTGCCAGCAGCTTTGCGGGGGACGCTTTCTTT.

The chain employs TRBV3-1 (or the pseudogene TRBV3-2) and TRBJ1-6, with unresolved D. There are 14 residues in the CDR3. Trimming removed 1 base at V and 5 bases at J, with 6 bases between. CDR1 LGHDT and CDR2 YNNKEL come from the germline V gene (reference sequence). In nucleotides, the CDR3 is TGTGCCAGCAGCCAAGGGCAGAATAATTCACCCCTCCACTTT. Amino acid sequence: CASSQGQNNSPLHF.

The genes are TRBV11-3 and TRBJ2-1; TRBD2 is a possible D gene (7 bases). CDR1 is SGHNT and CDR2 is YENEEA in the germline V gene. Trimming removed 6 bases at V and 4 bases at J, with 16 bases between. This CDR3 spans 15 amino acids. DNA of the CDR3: TGTGCCAGCAGTAGGGGGGGGCAGGAGTACAATGAGCAGTTCTTC. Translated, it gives CASSRGGQEYNEQFF.

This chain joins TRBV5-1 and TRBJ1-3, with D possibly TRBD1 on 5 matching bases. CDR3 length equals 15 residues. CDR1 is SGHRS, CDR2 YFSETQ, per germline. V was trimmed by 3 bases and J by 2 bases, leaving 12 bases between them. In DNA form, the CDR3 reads TGCGCCAGCAGCTGGGGCGGGGGGACTGGAAACACCATATATTTT. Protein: CASSWGGGTGNTIYF.

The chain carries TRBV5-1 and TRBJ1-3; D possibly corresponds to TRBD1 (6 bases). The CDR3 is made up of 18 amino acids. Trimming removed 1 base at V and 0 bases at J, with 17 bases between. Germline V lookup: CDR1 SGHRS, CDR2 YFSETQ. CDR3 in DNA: TGCGCCAGCAGCTTGTCCCCAGGGGCCACCATCTCTGGAAACACCATATATTTT. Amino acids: CASSLSPGATISGNTIYF.

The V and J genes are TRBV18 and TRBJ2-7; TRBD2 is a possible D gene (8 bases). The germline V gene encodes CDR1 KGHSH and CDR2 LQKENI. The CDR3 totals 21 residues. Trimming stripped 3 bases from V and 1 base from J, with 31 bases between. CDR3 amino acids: CASSPPLTTGKSLAESYEQYF. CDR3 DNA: TGTGCCAGCTCACCCCCCTTAACGACAGGGAAATCACTAGCGGAGTCCTACGAGCAGTACTTC.

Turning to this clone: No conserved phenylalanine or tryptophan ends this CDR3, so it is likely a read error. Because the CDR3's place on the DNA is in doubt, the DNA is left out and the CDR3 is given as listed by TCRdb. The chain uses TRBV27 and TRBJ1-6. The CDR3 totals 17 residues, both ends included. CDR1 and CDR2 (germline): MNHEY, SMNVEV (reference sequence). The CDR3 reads CASSLSSGRRNSTTAGV.

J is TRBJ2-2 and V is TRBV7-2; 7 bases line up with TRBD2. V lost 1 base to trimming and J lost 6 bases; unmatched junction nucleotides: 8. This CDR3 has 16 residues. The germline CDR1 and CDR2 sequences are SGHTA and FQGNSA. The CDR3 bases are TGTGCCAGCAGCTTAGGTCGGGGGAGGGTTTCCGGGGAGCTGTTTTTT. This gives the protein CASSLGRGRVSGELFF. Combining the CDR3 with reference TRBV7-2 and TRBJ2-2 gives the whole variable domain GAGVSQSPSNKVTEKGKDVELRCDPISGHTALYWYRQSLGQGLEFLIYFQGNSAPDKSGLPSDRFSAERTGGSVSTLTIQRTQQEDSAVYLCASSLGRGRVSGELFFGEGSRLTVL.

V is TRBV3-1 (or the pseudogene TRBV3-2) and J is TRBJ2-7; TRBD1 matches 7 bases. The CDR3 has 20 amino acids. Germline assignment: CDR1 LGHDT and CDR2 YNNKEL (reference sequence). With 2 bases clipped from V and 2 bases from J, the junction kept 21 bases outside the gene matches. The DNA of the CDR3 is TGTGCCAGCAGCCAACCGGTGACAGGGAGAACGGGCCGGGCCACCTACGAGCAGTACTTC. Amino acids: CASSQPVTGRTGRATYEQYF.

CDR3 sequence: CASSQQGVTGELFF. The CDR3, as DNA: TGTGCCAGCAGCCAACAAGGGGTGACCGGGGAGCTGTTTTTT. The genes are TRBV3-1 (or the pseudogene TRBV3-2) and TRBJ2-2; TRBD1 might be the D (5 bases). The CDR3 has 14 residues. Between the trimmed V and J ends, which lost 2 bases and 5 bases, there was a span of 9 bases. CDR1 and CDR2 from the germline V gene are LGHDT and YNNKEL (reference sequence).

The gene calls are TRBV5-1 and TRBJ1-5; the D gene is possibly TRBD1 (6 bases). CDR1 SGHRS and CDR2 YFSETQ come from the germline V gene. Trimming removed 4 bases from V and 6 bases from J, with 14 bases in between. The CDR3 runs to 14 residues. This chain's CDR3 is CASSPGEKAQPQHF. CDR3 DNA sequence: TGCGCCAGCAGCCCAGGGGAAAAGGCTCAGCCCCAGCATTTT.

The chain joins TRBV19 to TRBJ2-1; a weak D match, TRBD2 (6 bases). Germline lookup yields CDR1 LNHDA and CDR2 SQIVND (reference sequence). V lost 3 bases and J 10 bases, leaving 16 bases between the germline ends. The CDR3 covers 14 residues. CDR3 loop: CASSMDYVTLEQFF. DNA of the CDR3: TGTGCCAGTAGTATGGACTATGTTACCCTAGAGCAGTTCTTC.

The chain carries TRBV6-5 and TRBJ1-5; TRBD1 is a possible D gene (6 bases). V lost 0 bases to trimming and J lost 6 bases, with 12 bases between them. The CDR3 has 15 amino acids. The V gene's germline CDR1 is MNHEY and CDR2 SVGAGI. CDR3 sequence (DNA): TGTGCCAGCAGTTACTCTAAGACAGGAACTCAGCCCCAGCATTTT. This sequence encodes CASSYSKTGTQPQHF.

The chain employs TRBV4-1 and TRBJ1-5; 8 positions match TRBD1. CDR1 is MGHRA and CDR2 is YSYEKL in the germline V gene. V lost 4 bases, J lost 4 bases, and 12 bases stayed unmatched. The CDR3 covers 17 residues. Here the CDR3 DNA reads TGCGCCAGCAGCCCAACGACAGGGGAAGGGAGGAATCAGCCCCAGCATTTT. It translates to CASSPTTGEGRNQPQHF.